What follows are 23 T cell receptor beta chains derived from one specimen sequenced in a study of T cells after yellow fever vaccination. TCRdb called the 5' RACE reads again in MiXCR, with one record for every CDR3 protein. This table holds approximately 260,000 distinct CDR3 sequences, 13% found once. The source was CD4+ T cells sorted from PBMCs, collected 45 days after the yellow fever booster vaccination. The receptors here all came from a man aged 25-40 years who received the YFV17D yellow fever vaccine.

The gene calls are TRBV7-2 and TRBJ2-5, with D possibly TRBD2 on 6 matching bases. The CDR3 length is 15 residues. Germline CDR1 reads SGHTA; CDR2 reads FQGNSA. V was shortened by 4 bases and J by 5 bases, with 17 bases between the two germline ends. In DNA, the CDR3 is TGTGCCAGCAGCTCCGAGGGACTCAAGAGGGAGACCCAGTACTTC. This sequence encodes CASSSEGLKRETQYF.

This clonotype was counted between two and nine times. The gene calls are TRBV4-3 and TRBJ1-1; maybe TRBD1 (6 bases). Germline values: CDR1 LGHNA, CDR2 YSLEER. CDR3 length equals 14 residues. V lost 4 bases and J 4 bases, leaving 13 bases between the germline ends. CDR3 coding DNA: TGCGCCAGCAGCCCCGACAGGTCCGGCACTGAAGCTTTCTTT. It yields the protein CASSPDRSGTEAFF.

This clonotype was seen more than once but under ten times. J is TRBJ2-1 and V is TRBV2; 7 bases agree with TRBD2. The germline gives CDR1 SNHLY, CDR2 FYNNEI. The ends lost 7 bases at V and 5 bases at J; junction bases unmatched: 5. The CDR3 length is 13 residues. CDR3 residues: CASTRLADNEQFF. CDR3 nucleotide sequence: TGTGCCAGCACACGGCTAGCGGACAATGAGCAGTTCTTC.

The chain carries TRBV11-3 and TRBJ2-7, with 7 bases fitting TRBD1. Germline assignment: CDR1 SGHNT and CDR2 YENEEA. The ends lost 5 bases at V and 1 base at J; junction bases unmatched: 14. The CDR3 length is 17 residues. The CDR3 sequence: CASSPIHRGRESYEQYF. The CDR3 region has the DNA TGTGCCAGCAGCCCAATTCACAGGGGTCGTGAGTCCTACGAGCAGTACTTC.

This clonotype was seen a handful of times. The chain combines TRBV4-3 with TRBJ2-7; no clear D gene. The V gene's germline CDR1 is LGHNA and CDR2 YSLEER. This CDR3 has 14 residues. V was shortened by 1 base and J by 1 base, with 8 bases between the two germline ends. The CDR3 nucleotides read TGCGCCAGCAGCCAAGTTGGCAGATCCTACGAGCAGTACTTC. Its protein product is CASSQVGRSYEQYF.

This clonotype has only a few counts. The chain recombines TRBV28 with TRBJ2-2, with 11 bases that match TRBD2. The J segment lost 5 bases and the V segment lost 3 bases, leaving 8 bases of the junction unmatched. The germline V gene encodes CDR1 MDHEN and CDR2 SYDVKM. The CDR3 is 17 residues long. The CDR3 nucleotides are TGTGCCAGCAGTTTGGCATCTAGCGGGAGGATTACCGGGGAGCTGTTTTTT. It encodes CASSLASSGRITGELFF.

The V call is TRBV12-3 or TRBV12-4, the J call TRBJ2-7; 7 bases agree with TRBD1. The CDR3 sequence is 13 residues long. The V and J ends lost 6 bases and 0 bases, in that order; junction bases with no gene match: 2. CDR3 protein: CASRGQNSYEQYF. As DNA, the CDR3 is TGTGCCAGCAGGGGACAGAACTCCTACGAGCAGTACTTC.

This rearrangement joins TRBV21-1 to TRBJ1-2. TRBV21-1 is recorded as a pseudogene. CDR3 size: 13 residues. The CDR3 sequence is CASSRESFYGYTF. For the CDR3, the DNA is TGTGCCAGCAGCAGGGAGAGCTTCTATGGCTACACCTTC.

This clonotype was observed a few times. V gene TRBV5-1 combines with J gene TRBJ2-4; 8 bases fit TRBD1. Trimming took 1 base from V and 1 from J; bases not matched to a gene: 10. The CDR3 has 18 residues. Germline V lookup: CDR1 SGHRS, CDR2 YFSETQ. CDR3 in DNA: TGCGCCAGCAGCTTGAACGGACAGGGTAGCGCTGCCAAAAACATTCAGTACTTC. It translates to CASSLNGQGSAAKNIQYF.

This clonotype has only a few counts. Here the CDR3 reads CASSRKREVRGELFF. As DNA, the CDR3 is TGTGCCAGCAGCCGGAAGCGGGAAGTTCGTGGGGAGCTGTTTTTT. This chain links TRBV5-6 with TRBJ2-2; 7 positions agree with TRBD2. Trimming removed 4 bases from V and 8 bases from J; junction bases left unmatched: 11. This CDR3 contains 15 residues. Germline assignment: CDR1 SGHDT and CDR2 YYEEEE.

This clonotype was found many times. The chain joins TRBV7-2 to TRBJ1-6; TRBD1 is a possible D gene (6 bases). The germline V and J ends were trimmed by 4 bases and 7 bases, with 11 bases remaining between them. The germline gives CDR1 SGHTA, CDR2 FQGNSA. This CDR3 is 14 amino acids long. CDR3 DNA: TGTGCCAGCAGCTCAAGACAGGAGAATTCACCCCTCCACTTT. Its protein product is CASSSRQENSPLHF.

This clonotype was counted a few times. The genes are TRBV5-6 and TRBJ1-2; no clear D gene. The germline V and J ends were trimmed by 4 bases and 9 bases, with 13 bases remaining between them. The V gene's germline CDR1 is SGHDT and CDR2 YYEEEE. The CDR3 is 12 residues long. In nucleotides, the CDR3 is TGTGCCAGCAGCCATGGACGGATTCGCTACACCTTC. Its protein product is CASSHGRIRYTF.

The rearrangement uses TRBV19 and TRBJ2-5; possibly TRBD1 or TRBD2 for D (6 bases each). The V gene's germline CDR1 is LNHDA and CDR2 SQIVND (reference sequence). V was cut by 7 bases and J by 5 bases, with 20 bases left in between. There are 15 residues in the CDR3. As DNA, the CDR3 is TGTGCCAGTAAGGGGGGCAGGGTGGAGAGCGAGACCCAGTACTTC. It is translated as CASKGGRVESETQYF.

The rearrangement joins TRBV3-1 to TRBJ1-2, with D possibly TRBD1 on 6 matching bases. Germline CDR1 LGHDT, CDR2 YNNKEL (reference sequence). CDR3 size: 14 residues. The V gene lost 5 bases and the J gene lost 4 bases, with 14 bases spanning the gap. DNA of the CDR3: TGTGCCAGCAGCTCCGCACAGGGAATCTATGGCTACACCTTC. Protein: CASSSAQGIYGYTF. The whole variable domain, filled in from reference TRBV3-1 and TRBJ1-2, reads DTAVSQTPKYLVTQMGNDKSIKCEQNLGHDTMYWYKQDSKKFLKIMFSYNNKELIINETVPNRFSPKSPDKAHLNLHINSLELGDSAVYFCASSSAQGIYGYTFGSGTRLTVV.

This rearrangement joins TRBV12-3 or TRBV12-4 to TRBJ2-7, with unresolved D. The CDR3 totals 14 residues. Deletions cut 4 bases from V and 0 bases from J, with 10 bases between. CDR3 DNA sequence: TGTGCCAGCAGTTCCGACGCTGGCTCCTACGAGCAGTACTTC. It codes for CASSSDAGSYEQYF.

In this sample, this clonotype turned up a few times. The chain carries TRBV3-1 and TRBJ2-3; no clear D gene. V lost 4 bases and J lost 1, with 9 bases in between. The CDR3 runs 14 residues. Germline V gene data show CDR1 as LGHDT and CDR2 as YNNKEL (reference sequence). The CDR3 sequence: CASSLYGRTDTQYF. The DNA of the CDR3 is TGTGCCAGCAGCCTCTACGGGCGCACAGATACGCAGTATTTT.

The V call is TRBV5-1, the J call TRBJ2-4, with D perhaps being TRBD1 or TRBD2 (6 bases each). The CDR3 is 14 residues long. The V gene's germline CDR1 is SGHRS and CDR2 YFSETQ. Trimming stripped 4 bases from V and 6 bases from J, with 14 bases between. The CDR3 spells CASSPGEARNIQYF. In DNA, the CDR3 is TGCGCCAGCAGCCCAGGGGAGGCTCGAAACATTCAGTACTTC.

The V call is TRBV5-1, the J call TRBJ2-5, with D possibly being TRBD1 or TRBD2 (5 bases each). CDR3 size: 15 residues. V gave up 2 bases and J gave up 4 bases, with 15 bases separating them. CDR1 and CDR2 (germline): SGHRS, YFSETQ. The CDR3 spells CASSFGPGRGETQYF. CDR3 nucleotides: TGCGCCAGCAGCTTTGGGCCGGGACGTGGAGAGACCCAGTACTTC.

This clonotype appeared many times. This chain connects TRBV12-3 or TRBV12-4 to TRBJ2-4; weak D call: TRBD2 (5 bases). The CDR3 loop spans 14 amino acids. Trimming removed 3 bases from V and 5 bases from J, with 11 bases in between. The CDR3 DNA follows: TGTGCCAGCAGTTTGGTATCGGAGGAAAACATTCAGTACTTC. Protein product: CASSLVSEENIQYF.

This clonotype has just a few counts. The chain has TRBV20-1 and TRBJ1-5; D remains ambiguous. The CDR3 length is 16 residues. Germline CDR1 reads DFQATT; CDR2 reads SNEGSKA (reference sequence). V was pared by 0 bases and J by 0 bases, with 12 bases between. The DNA for the CDR3 is TGCAGTGCTAGAGACCCGTTGGGTAATAGCAATCAGCCCCAGCATTTT. Translation: CSARDPLGNSNQPQHF.

This chain links TRBV19 with TRBJ1-5; 7 nucleotides align to TRBD1. There are 16 residues in the CDR3. Germline V gene sequence: CDR1 LNHDA, CDR2 SQIVND (reference sequence). Losses at the gene ends were 3 bases for V and 4 bases for J; bases not matched to a gene: 9. The CDR3 nucleotides read TGTGCCAGTAGTATCAGGGCGTCAGGGGGAAATCAGCCCCAGCATTTT. As protein: CASSIRASGGNQPQHF.

In this sample, this clonotype turned up a few times. The chain uses TRBV7-3 and TRBJ2-1; TRBD1 matches at 8 bases. V was clipped by 3 bases and J by 2 bases; unmatched bases: 3. The CDR3 totals 15 residues. Germline V CDR1 and CDR2: SGHTA, FQGTGA. The CDR3 nucleotides read TGTGCCAGCAGCTTCGACAGGGGTGCCTACAATGAGCAGTTCTTC. This translates into CASSFDRGAYNEQFF.

This chain links TRBV15 with TRBJ2-3, with TRBD2 identical over 7 bases. Germline CDR1 and CDR2: LNHNV and YYDKDF (reference sequence). The CDR3 consists of 16 residues. Trimming removed 0 bases from V and 6 bases from J; junction bases left unmatched: 9. The CDR3 nucleotides are TGTGCCACCAGCAGAGATCAGGCGGGAGTCGCGGATACGCAGTATTTT. This encodes CATSRDQAGVADTQYF.